A single sample is the source of the 6 T cell receptor beta chains below, sequenced in a study of OX40 agonist ivuxolimab in advanced cancers. Some clones are missing from TCRdb's copy, which holds only in-frame ones; the method was immunoSEQ multiplex PCR. This sample carries about 65,000 clones, 89% of them seen once, and the ten largest clones take approximately 0.99%. This material consisted of CD4+ or CD8+ T cells sorted from blood, taken in a trial of the OX40 agonist ivuxolimab. The receptors were sampled from an adult with an advanced solid tumor such as melanoma, head and neck, liver or kidney cancer.

The CDR3 loop reads CASSFYGQGARTDTQYF. The CDR3 coding sequence is TGTGCCAGCAGCTTTTACGGACAGGGGGCTAGGACAGATACGCAGTATTTT. This chain uses TRBV11-1 with TRBJ2-3, with 11 positions matching TRBD1. V lost 3 bases and J lost 3; bases outside the gene matches: 8. The length of the CDR3 is 17 residues. The germline CDR1 and CDR2 sequences are SGHAT and FQDESV (reference sequence).

Here the CDR3 DNA reads TGTGCCAGCAGTGAAATTCGTGGAAACACCATATATTTT. Protein product: CASSEIRGNTIYF. The V call is TRBV2, the J call TRBJ1-3; no firm D call. Germline V gene data show CDR1 as SNHLY and CDR2 as FYNNEI. The CDR3 totals 13 residues. The V gene lost 2 bases and the J gene lost 3 bases, with 5 bases spanning the gap.

The V gene is TRBV30, the J gene TRBJ1-2; D uncertain. CDR1 GTSNPN and CDR2 SVGIG come from the germline V gene (reference sequence). Trimming cost V 5 bases and J 4 bases, with 11 bases left between them. The CDR3 loop spans 12 amino acids. CDR3 in amino acids: CAWFKDFYGYTF. For the CDR3, the DNA is TGTGCCTGGTTCAAGGACTTCTATGGCTACACCTTC.

The DNA of the CDR3 is TGTGCCAGCACCCTACTTCCCAAGGGACCCTATGGCTACACCTTC. Protein sequence: CASTLLPKGPYGYTF. The chain has TRBV6-6 and TRBJ1-2; tentatively, D is TRBD1 (5 bases). The germline V gene encodes CDR1 MNHNY and CDR2 SVGAGI (reference sequence). This CDR3 is 15 amino acids long. The V end lost 7 bases, the J end lost 4 bases, and 19 bases lay between the germline ends.

The gene calls are TRBV7-9 and TRBJ1-5; 9 bases are shared with TRBD1. Germline V gene data show CDR1 as SEHNR and CDR2 as FQNEAQ (reference sequence). This CDR3 has 15 residues. Germline trimming cut 4 bases from V and 2 bases from J; bases unmatched to any gene: 3. CDR3 in amino acids: CASSSTGGGNQPQHF. CDR3 DNA: TGTGCCAGCAGCTCCACAGGGGGCGGCAATCAGCCCCAGCATTTT.

The V gene is TRBV6-1, the J gene TRBJ2-5; 15 nucleotides align to TRBD2. The CDR3 has 17 amino acids. The junction had 6 bases not matched to a gene; V was cut back by 3 bases and J by 4 bases. Germline assignment: CDR1 MNHNS and CDR2 SASEGT. The CDR3 DNA reads TGTGCCAGCAGTGATAGGACTAGCGGGGGGGCACCAGAGACCCAGTACTTC. It encodes CASSDRTSGGAPETQYF.